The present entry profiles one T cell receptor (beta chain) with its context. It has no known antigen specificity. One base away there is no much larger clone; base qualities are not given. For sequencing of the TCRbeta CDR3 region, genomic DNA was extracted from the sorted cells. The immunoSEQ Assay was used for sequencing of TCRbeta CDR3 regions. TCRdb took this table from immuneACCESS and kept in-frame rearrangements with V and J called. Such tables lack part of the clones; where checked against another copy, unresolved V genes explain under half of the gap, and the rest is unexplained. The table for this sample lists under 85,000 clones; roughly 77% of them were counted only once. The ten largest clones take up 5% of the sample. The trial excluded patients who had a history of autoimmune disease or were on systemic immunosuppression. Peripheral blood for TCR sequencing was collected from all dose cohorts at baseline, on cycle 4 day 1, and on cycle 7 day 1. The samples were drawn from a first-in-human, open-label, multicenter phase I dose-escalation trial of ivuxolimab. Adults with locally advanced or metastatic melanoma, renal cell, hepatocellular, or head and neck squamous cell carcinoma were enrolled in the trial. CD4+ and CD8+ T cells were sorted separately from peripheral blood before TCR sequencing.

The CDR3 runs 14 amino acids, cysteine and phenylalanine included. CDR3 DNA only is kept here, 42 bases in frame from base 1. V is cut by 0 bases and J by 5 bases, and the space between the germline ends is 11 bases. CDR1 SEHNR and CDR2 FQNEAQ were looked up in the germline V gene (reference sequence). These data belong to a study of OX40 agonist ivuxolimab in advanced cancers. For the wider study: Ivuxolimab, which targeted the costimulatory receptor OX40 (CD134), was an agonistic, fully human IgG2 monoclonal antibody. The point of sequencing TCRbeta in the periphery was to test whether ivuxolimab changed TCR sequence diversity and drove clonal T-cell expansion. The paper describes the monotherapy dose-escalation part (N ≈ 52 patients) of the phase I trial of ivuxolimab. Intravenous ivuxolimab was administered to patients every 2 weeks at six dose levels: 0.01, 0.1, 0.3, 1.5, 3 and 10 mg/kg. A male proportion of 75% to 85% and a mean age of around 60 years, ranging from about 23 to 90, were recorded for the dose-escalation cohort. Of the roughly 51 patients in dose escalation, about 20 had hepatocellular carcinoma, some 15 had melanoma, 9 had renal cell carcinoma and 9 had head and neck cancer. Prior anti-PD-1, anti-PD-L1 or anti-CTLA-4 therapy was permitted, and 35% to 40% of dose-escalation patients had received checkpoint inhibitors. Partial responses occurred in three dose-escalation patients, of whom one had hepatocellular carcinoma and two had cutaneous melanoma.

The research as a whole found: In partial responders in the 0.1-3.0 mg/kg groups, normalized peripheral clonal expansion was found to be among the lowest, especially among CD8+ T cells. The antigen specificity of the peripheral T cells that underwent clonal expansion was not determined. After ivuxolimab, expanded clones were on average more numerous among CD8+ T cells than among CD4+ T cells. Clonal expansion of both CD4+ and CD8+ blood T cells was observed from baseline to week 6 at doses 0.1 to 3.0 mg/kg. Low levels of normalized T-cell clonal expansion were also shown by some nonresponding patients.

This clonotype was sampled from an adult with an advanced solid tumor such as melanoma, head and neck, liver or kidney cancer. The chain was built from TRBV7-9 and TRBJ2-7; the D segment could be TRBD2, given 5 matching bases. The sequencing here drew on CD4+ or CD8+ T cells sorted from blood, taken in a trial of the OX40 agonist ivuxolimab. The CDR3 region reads CASSLAGDTNEQYF. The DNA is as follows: TGTGCCAGCAGCTTAGCGGGAGACACCAACGAGCAGTACTTC.